These T cell receptor beta chains were read from a single sample in a study of radiation and T cells in renal cell carcinoma. Using immunoSEQ multiplex PCR, the repertoire was profiled, and TCRdb retains in-frame clones only, with some absent. The data show about 95,000 clones, 70% to 90% seen once. Sequencing used blood, obtained from a patient whose treatment included radiotherapy and nephrectomy. The receptors here all came from a man aged 50-60 years with renal cell carcinoma. CDR3s include the opening cysteine and the closing phenylalanine or tryptophan. A D gene is named only where the DNA matches it firmly. Size tells how often a clone was seen (once, few, many) or the class of an expanded clone, and some rows leave it out.

j_call clone_size v_call d_call cdr3_aa cdr3_nt
TRBJ2-1 - TRBV29-1 - CSARTNSNEQFF TGCAGCGCCCGGACTAATTCGAATGAGCAGTTCTTC
TRBJ2-3 - TRBV10-3 TRBD2 CAIRREALTDTQYF TGTGCCATCCGGCGGGAGGCCCTCACAGATACGCAGTATTTT
TRBJ1-5 - TRBV7-9 - CASSLIGGNQPQHF TGTGCCAGCAGCTTAATCGGGGGCAATCAGCCCCAGCATTTT
TRBJ2-3 - TRBV6-1 - CASRTDTDTQYF TGTGCCAGCAGAACAGACACAGATACGCAGTATTTT
TRBJ2-3 - TRBV11-3 - CASSLATDTQYF TGTGCCAGCAGCCTTGCAACAGATACGCAGTATTTT
TRBJ1-4 - TRBV28 - CASSRAGGPREKLFF TGTGCCAGCAGCAGAGCGGGGGGGCCCCGCGAAAAACTGTTTTTT
TRBJ2-1 - TRBV5-1 - CASSLRGFGGDEQFF TGCGCCAGCAGCTTGAGGGGTTTCGGGGGAGATGAGCAGTTCTTC
TRBJ2-7 - TRBV19 TRBD1 CASRPGQGIYEQYF TGTGCCAGTAGGCCGGGACAGGGGATCTACGAGCAGTACTTC
TRBJ2-5 - TRBV18 TRBD1 CAGATGGDETQYF TGTGCCGGTGCAACAGGGGGCGATGAGACCCAGTACTTC
TRBJ2-7 once TRBV27 TRBD2 CASSLSSLTSGRNYEQYF TGTGCCAGCAGTTTATCGTCGTTGACTAGCGGGAGGAACTACGAGCAGTACTTC
TRBJ2-5 once TRBV9 TRBD2 CASSVAAGGTPVETQYF TGTGCCAGCAGCGTAGCGGCGGGGGGAACACCAGTGGAGACCCAGTACTTC
TRBJ2-3 - TRBV5-6 - CASSLEEGTQYF TGTGCCAGCAGCTTGGAGGAGGGTACGCAGTATTTT
TRBJ1-1 few TRBV9 TRBD1 CASSAGGLNTEAFF TGTGCCAGCAGCGCAGGGGGTCTGAACACTGAAGCTTTCTTT
TRBJ1-1 - TRBV10-2 - CASSEGRPTFF TGCGCCAGCAGTGAAGGCAGACCAACTTTCTTT
TRBJ1-1 - TRBV7-2 - CASSTSGGWAFF -
TRBJ1-2 - TRBV6-5 - CASSYSGGQYYGYTF TGTGCCAGCAGTTACTCCGGGGGCCAATACTATGGCTACACCTTC
TRBJ2-7 - TRBV19 - CASSIYRAGGEQYF TGTGCCAGTAGTATATACAGGGCCGGGGGCGAGCAGTACTTC
TRBJ2-7 - TRBV6-6 - CASSYGGMYYEQYF TGTGCCAGCAGTTATGGGGGTATGTACTACGAGCAGTACTTC
TRBJ1-1 - TRBV6-1 - CASSVLKGGTEAFF TGTGCCAGCAGTGTTCTTAAGGGTGGCACTGAAGCTTTCTTT
TRBJ2-7 - TRBV7-3 - CASSLRGGNSYEQYF TGTGCCAGCAGCTTAAGAGGTGGGAACTCCTACGAGCAGTACTTC
TRBJ1-2 - TRBV30 - CAWSPGYGYTF TGTGCCTGGAGTCCTGGCTATGGCTACACCTTC
TRBJ2-4 - TRBV7-9 - CASSLGVAVLQYF TGTGCCAGCAGCTTAGGAGTAGCGGTATTACAGTACTTC
TRBJ2-7 - TRBV18 - CASSPQGEGSYEQYF TGTGCCAGCTCACCCCAAGGGGAAGGCTCCTACGAGCAGTACTTC
TRBJ2-3 - TRBV9 - CASSGDMDTQYF TGTGCCAGCAGCGGGGACATGGATACGCAGTATTTT
TRBJ2-4 large TRBV4-3 TRBD1 CASSQDSSYGTGGQNIQYF TGCGCCAGCAGCCAAGATTCATCGTACGGGACAGGGGGCCAGAACATTCAGTACTTC
TRBJ1-5 - TRBV28 - CASSLSVSNQPQHF TGTGCCAGCAGTTTATCAGTTAGCAATCAGCCCCAGCATTTT
TRBJ1-2 - TRBV2 TRBD1 CASSVRQGVYGYTF TGTGCCAGCAGTGTACGGCAGGGGGTATATGGCTACACCTTC
TRBJ2-7 - TRBV27 - CASAPRGANPYEQYF TGTGCCAGCGCTCCTCGGGGGGCTAATCCCTACGAGCAGTACTTC
TRBJ2-7 - TRBV5-1 - CASSLSTGYYEQYF TGCGCCAGCAGCTTGTCTACAGGTTACTACGAGCAGTACTTC
TRBJ2-3 - TRBV27 - CASSLYNPSGTQYF TGTGCCAGCAGTTTATACAACCCGAGCGGTACGCAGTATTTT
TRBJ1-1 - TRBV30 - CAWSVGGTEAFF TGTGCCTGGAGTGTGGGAGGCACTGAAGCTTTCTTT
TRBJ2-1 - TRBV5-1 - CASSLAQVEDEQFF TGCGCCAGCAGCTTGGCCCAGGTGGAGGATGAGCAGTTCTTC
TRBJ2-7 - TRBV28 - CASSPPTRSHYEQYF TGTGCCAGCAGTCCACCCACTAGATCCCATTACGAGCAGTACTTC
TRBJ1-5 - TRBV2 - CASMMEGNQPQHF TGTGCCAGCATGATGGAGGGCAATCAGCCCCAGCATTTT
TRBJ2-7 few TRBV7-8 TRBD1 CASRPRGLSYEQYF TGTGCCAGCAGGCCCAGGGGGCTCTCCTACGAGCAGTACTTC
TRBJ1-6 - TRBV7-2 TRBD1 CASSSGQGWTGGNSPLHF TGTGCCAGCAGTTCGGGACAGGGTTGGACCGGCGGTAATTCACCCCTCCACTTT
TRBJ2-3 - TRBV5-1 TRBD1 CASSLVTGGITDTQYF TGCGCCAGCAGCTTGGTTACAGGGGGGATCACAGATACGCAGTATTTT
TRBJ2-2 - TRBV4-1 - CASSQKWGGRTGELFF TGCGCCAGCAGCCAAAAGTGGGGGGGGCGAACCGGGGAGCTGTTTTTT
TRBJ1-2 few TRBV5-1 - CASSLDPKVYGYTF TGCGCCAGCAGCTTGGATCCGAAAGTCTATGGCTACACCTTC
TRBJ2-6 - TRBV7-2 - CASSLQAFGANVLTF TGTGCCAGCAGCTTACAGGCGTTCGGGGCCAACGTCCTGACTTTC
TRBJ2-3 - TRBV5-1 - CASSLDRSGDTQYF TGCGCCAGCAGCTTGGACAGGTCTGGGGATACGCAGTATTTT